The rows below give T cell receptor beta chains drawn from one sample of a study of blood T cell repertoires in COVID-19. Some clones are missing from TCRdb's copy, which holds only in-frame ones; the method was immunoSEQ multiplex PCR. The sample yields hundreds of thousands of clones, roughly 90% seen once. Sequenced: peripheral blood. The receptors originated from a man aged 18 to 30 with COVID-19, enrolled during active disease. Each CDR3 is given with its conserved first and last residue. D genes are given only for firm matches. The listing skips clone size in some rows; elsewhere it reads once, few, many or a size class.

>TRBJ2-1|TRBV10-2|TRBD2|.
CASSESNRGGYNEQFF
TGCGCCAGCAGTGAGTCGAACCGGGGGGGGTACAATGAGCAGTTCTTC
>TRBJ1-1|TRBV5-1|.|.
CASSPDRSEAFF
TGCGCCAGCAGCCCAGACAGGAGTGAAGCTTTCTTT
>TRBJ2-2|TRBV12-3/TRBV12-4|TRBD2|.
CASSYSGTGELFF
TGTGCCAGCAGTTATAGCGGGACCGGGGAGCTGTTTTTT
>TRBJ2-1|TRBV29-1|TRBD1|once
CSFHRGRNEQFF
TGCAGCTTCCACAGGGGACGCAATGAGCAGTTCTTC
>TRBJ2-5|TRBV9|.|.
CASSVGAGGTGETQYF
TGTGCCAGCAGCGTAGGTGCTGGGGGCACCGGGGAGACCCAGTACTTC
>TRBJ2-3|TRBV7-8|TRBD1|.
CASSRTGPDTQYF
TGTGCCAGCAGCAGGACAGGCCCAGATACGCAGTATTTT
>TRBJ2-7|TRBV5-4|.|.
CASSTGIYEQYF
TGTGCCAGCAGTACAGGGATCTACGAGCAGTACTTC
>TRBJ2-3|TRBV19|.|.
CASSITFREPTDTQYF
TGTGCCAGTAGTATCACTTTCAGGGAACCCACAGATACGCAGTATTTT
>TRBJ1-1|TRBV27|.|.
CASQPRGNTEAFF
TGTGCCAGCCAACCCAGGGGCAACACTGAAGCTTTCTTT
>TRBJ1-2|TRBV6-5|TRBD1|.
CASSKTGGVGYTF
TGTGCCAGCAGCAAAACAGGGGGCGTCGGCTACACCTTC
>TRBJ2-1|TRBV4-1|TRBD1|.
CASSHAPPTGATYNEQFF
TGCGCCAGCAGCCACGCCCCACCCACAGGGGCAACCTACAATGAGCAGTTCTTC
>TRBJ1-5|TRBV12-5|.|.
CASGLSPGGSNQPQHF
TGTGCTAGTGGTTTGTCCCCCGGGGGTAGCAATCAGCCCCAGCATTTT
>TRBJ1-5|TRBV15|.|once
CATSSHSVYSNQPQHF
TGTGCCACCAGCTCACACAGTGTTTATAGCAATCAGCCCCAGCATTTT
>TRBJ1-1|TRBV18|TRBD1|.
CASSPDRATEAFF
TGTGCCAGCTCGCCTGACAGGGCCACTGAAGCTTTCTTT
>TRBJ2-7|TRBV5-6|.|.
CASSLLTPYEQYF
TGTGCCAGCAGCTTGCTGACTCCCTACGAGCAGTACTTC
>TRBJ2-3|TRBV7-3|.|.
CASSLNEGGIDTQYF
TGTGCCAGCAGCTTAAACGAGGGAGGAATAGATACGCAGTATTTT
>TRBJ1-1|TRBV29-1|TRBD1|.
CSVAGTVFTEAFF
TGCAGCGTGGCCGGGACAGTTTTTACTGAAGCTTTCTTT
>TRBJ1-2|TRBV6-5|TRBD1|.
CASNPDRTYGYTF
TGTGCCAGCAACCCGGACAGGACTTATGGCTACACCTTC
>TRBJ2-5|TRBV10-1|.|.
CASSTGLVDWETQYF
TGCGCCAGCAGTACCGGACTGGTGGATTGGGAGACCCAGTACTTC
>TRBJ1-2|TRBV18|TRBD1|.
CASSFRDSPNYGYTF
TGTGCCAGCTCATTCCGGGACAGTCCTAACTATGGCTACACCTTC
>TRBJ1-2|TRBV7-9|.|few
CASSLAPGIYGYTF
TGTGCCAGCAGCTTAGCACCAGGGATCTATGGCTACACCTTC
>TRBJ2-5|TRBV5-1|TRBD2|.
CASSWGQRGSQETQYF
TGCGCCAGCAGCTGGGGGCAGCGGGGGTCCCAAGAGACCCAGTACTTC
>TRBJ1-5|TRBV6-1|.|.
CASSEGSGEQPQHF
TGTGCCAGCAGTGAAGGGTCAGGGGAGCAGCCCCAGCATTTT
>TRBJ2-7|TRBV19|.|.
CASSSGMYEQYF
TGTGCCAGTAGTTCGGGGATGTACGAGCAGTACTTC
>TRBJ2-2|TRBV14|.|few
CASSPTTTSGGELFF
TGTGCCAGCAGCCCTACTACTACCTCTGGCGGGGAGCTGTTTTTT
>TRBJ2-5|TRBV7-2|TRBD2|.
CASSLARWREGQETQYF
TGTGCCAGCAGCTTAGCGAGGTGGCGGGAGGGCCAAGAGACCCAGTACTTC
>TRBJ2-7|TRBV4-2|.|.
CASSHSRDYEQYF
TGTGCCAGCAGCCATTCTCGGGACTACGAGCAGTACTTC
>TRBJ2-1|TRBV5-6|.|.
CASSLVGVEDEQFF
TGTGCCAGCAGCTTGGTTGGCGTCGAGGATGAGCAGTTCTTC
>TRBJ2-3|TRBV4-2|.|.
CASSQRAAFGGADTQYF
TGTGCCAGCAGCCAACGTGCGGCCTTCGGCGGGGCAGATACGCAGTATTTT
>TRBJ2-3|TRBV5-1|.|.
CASSLSSTYTDTQYF
TGCGCCAGCAGCTTGAGTTCTACCTACACAGATACGCAGTATTTT
>TRBJ2-7|TRBV11-3|TRBD1|.
CATSRDSFPYEQYF
TGTGCCACCAGTCGGGACAGTTTTCCCTACGAGCAGTACTTC